The entry below describes one T cell receptor (beta chain). This clonotype was counted at least ten times. The clone's antigen remains unknown. No base quality information exists; no much larger clone differs at one position. Patients with ophthalmopathy had moderately to severely active disease, with a Clinical Activity Score of 3 or more, a NOSPECS grade of 4 or more, and a disease duration of less than 3 months. Patients with other autoimmune diseases, uncontrolled infections, pregnancy or lactation were excluded. Clinical symptoms, serum thyroxine, TRAb, thyroid ultrasound and orbital computed tomography formed the basis of the diagnosis. PBMCs were isolated from approximately 10 ml of fresh peripheral blood by Ficoll-Paque density gradient centrifugation. Trizol reagent was used to extract the total RNA, and its quality was then checked on an Agilent 2100 Bioanalyzer. These data belong to a study of Graves' ophthalmopathy and Graves' hyperthyroidism (dated by TCRdb to 2016 to 2018). Regarding the complete study: Peripheral blood was collected at initial diagnosis, prior to any treatment. To tell Graves' ophthalmopathy apart from Graves' hyperthyroidism, and to predict which patients would progress to ophthalmopathy, the study relied on TCR beta repertoire signatures. In total, over 130 blood samples were TCR-sequenced: roughly 45 ophthalmopathy, some 75 hyperthyroidism and approximately 17 hyperthyroidism-to-ophthalmopathy patients. To explore V-J signatures that separate ophthalmopathy from hyperthyroidism, a discovery set of about 98 patients was enrolled, consisting of 43 with ophthalmopathy and some 56 with stable hyperthyroidism. The independent validation cohort included some 19 hyperthyroidism patients plus 17 patients who later progressed from hyperthyroidism to ophthalmopathy. T-cell repertoires of thyroid tissue and blood were compared in 5 or 6 hyperthyroidism patients. Following sampling, methimazole starting at 30 mg daily was administered to hyperthyroidism patients, and high-dose intravenous methylprednisolone was administered to ophthalmopathy patients. The study at large found these results: No statistical method was used to set the sample size in advance, and the investigators knew which group each participant was assigned to. In validation, the model predicted ophthalmopathy progression with roughly 68% sensitivity and about 77% specificity; around twelve predicted patients were CT-confirmed with GO in a median of 6.5 months. Among expanded thyroid clonotypes with frequency above 0.001, most also showed up in blood, which suggests that blood repertoires may reflect the thyroid immune response. In cross-validation, the 13-signature model distinguished ophthalmopathy from stable hyperthyroidism with about 90% sensitivity and just under 84% specificity, and in the test set the corresponding values were around 80% and 75%.

Unmatched junction bases come to 7, with V trimmed by 9 bases and J by 5 bases. Including cysteine and phenylalanine, the CDR3 has 13 amino acids. Here the CDR3 DNA is all that survives: 39 bases in frame from base 1. CDR1 and CDR2 (MGHDK, SYGVNS) derive from the germline V gene. TCR beta CDR3 regions were amplified from RNA transcripts for repertoire sequencing. The first round was an RT-PCR using HTBI primers with the Qiagen OneStep RT-PCR kit, and this first round was followed by a second-round multiplex PCR, then size selection and purification. The libraries underwent paired-end sequencing with 100 bp reads on an Illumina HiSeq2000. The paper's processing steps were these. SOAPnuke was used to process the reads, removing any read that contained adapters or uncalled bases, had a mean Phred below 15, or lacked an exact match to the constant primer or identifier. High-quality paired reads were merged with COPE v1.2.5. Each unique nucleotide sequence was treated as a clonotype, and MiTCR v1.1 was used to align the clonotypes to the IMGT TRB V, D and J references. The analysis was limited to V-J combinations with a frequency above 0.0001, which together covered roughly 99% of the repertoires. A TCR clonal expansion and chaos score per V-J combination was defined as the ratio of F50 clonal expansion to chaos observed in the TCRdist matrix. Welch's t-statistics and random forest were used to reduce features to about a dozen V-J combinations, which were fed into a naive Bayes classifier. The similarity between thyroid and blood repertoires was quantified using the Morisita-Horn index. In-frame beta chains were kept once TCRdb had trimmed the public reads at Q25 with fastp and called clones with MiXCR. Each entry merges the rows of one CDR3 protein and shows their most common DNA and genes. Clone size and V and J calls follow TCRdb, not the original study. In all, the sample holds 600,000 to 700,000 distinct CDR3 sequences, and 35% to 50% of those were seen once. 3% to 4% of the sample lies in the top ten.

The clonotype was recovered from an adult man with Graves' ophthalmopathy. Material for sequencing was peripheral blood. Recombination connected TRBV25-1 to TRBJ1-1; TRBD1 agrees with 9 junctional bases. The nucleotide sequence is given as TGTGCCAGTTCCGGGACAGGGAGGACTGAAGCTTTCTTT. This translates into CASSGTGRTEAFF.